Described below is a single T cell receptor beta chain sequence and its context. J gave up 7 bases and V 5 bases, and 13 bases lay outside the gene matches. CDR1 is SGHAT and CDR2 is FQNNGV in the germline V gene. The length of the CDR3 is 17 residues. TCRdb reanalysed the reads using MiXCR and keeps one entry per CDR3 protein. Among fewer than 5,500 distinct CDR3 sequences listed, around 8.1% were seen once. Sequenced: CD4+ T cells from synovial fluid. The receptor was isolated from a human donor with rheumatoid arthritis. This sequence joins TRBV11-2 and TRBJ2-1; 11 bases map to TRBD2. The CDR3 loop reads CASSPPQGSGRANEQFF. The CDR3 nucleotides read TGTGCCAGCAGCCCTCCCCAAGGTAGCGGGAGGGCTAATGAGCAGTTCTTC.